One and the same sample provided the 28 T cell receptor beta chains below, sequenced in a study of blood T cell repertoires in COVID-19. Profiling relied on immunoSEQ multiplex PCR, and the TCRdb table lists in-frame clones only, not all of them. The sample shows some 110,000 clones, more than 75% of them seen only once. Sequencing used peripheral blood. The receptors come from a human donor in a cohort sampled during active COVID-19.

The rearrangement uses TRBV6-5 and TRBJ2-7, with a possible D match to TRBD2 (5 bases). Germline CDR1 and CDR2: MNHEY and SVGAGI. The CDR3 sequence is 14 residues long. V gave up 3 bases and J gave up 2 bases, with 11 bases separating them. In DNA form, the CDR3 reads TGTGCCAGCAGTTATAGCGTCCCTCCCTACGAGCAGTACTTC. It translates to CASSYSVPPYEQYF.

The chain couples TRBV6-6 to TRBJ2-1; the D gene is possibly TRBD2 (5 bases). This CDR3 has 12 amino acids. Trimming removed 7 bases at V and 8 bases at J, with 12 bases between. Germline assignment: CDR1 MNHNY and CDR2 SVGAGI (reference sequence). The CDR3 DNA sequence: TGTGCCAGCAAAAACCGGGGTGATGAGCAGTTCTTC. Translating it yields CASKNRGDEQFF.

J is TRBJ2-7 and V is TRBV29-1; D possibly corresponds to TRBD1 (5 bases). Trimming stripped 5 bases from V and 1 base from J, with 9 bases between. This CDR3 spans 12 amino acids. Looked up from germline, CDR1 is SQVTM and CDR2 is ANQGSEA. CDR3 DNA sequence: TGCAGCGTTCCCGGACAATCCTACGAGCAGTACTTC. Its protein product is CSVPGQSYEQYF.

This clone was seen just once. The V call is TRBV7-6, the J call TRBJ2-7, with 12 bases fitting TRBD2. Germline V gene lookup returns CDR1 SGHVS and CDR2 FNYEAQ. V lost 1 base, J lost 0 bases, and 1 base stayed unmatched. The CDR3 covers 16 residues. The CDR3 DNA reads TGTGCCAGCAGCTTAGAGACTAGCGGGAGCTCCTACGAGCAGTACTTC. Its translation: CASSLETSGSSYEQYF.

This clone has just a few counts. The rearrangement uses TRBV5-1 and TRBJ1-5, with D maybe TRBD1 (6 bases). This CDR3 region has 15 residues. Deletions cut 4 bases from V and 1 base from J, with 12 bases between. Germline lookup yields CDR1 SGHRS and CDR2 YFSETQ. The CDR3: CASSPGGTSNQPQHF. The CDR3 region has the DNA TGCGCCAGCAGCCCTGGGGGCACGAGCAATCAGCCCCAGCATTTT. Drawing the rest from reference TRBV5-1 and TRBJ1-5, the complete variable domain is KAGVTQTPRYLIKTRGQQVTLSCSPISGHRSVSWYQQTPGQGLQFLFEYFSETQRNKGNFPGRFSGRQFSNSRSEMNVSTLELGDSALYLCASSPGGTSNQPQHFGDGTRLSIL.

This chain connects TRBV19 to TRBJ1-5, with D tentatively TRBD1 (6 bases). The CDR3 contains 15 residues. CDR1 and CDR2 (germline): LNHDA, SQIVND (reference sequence). V lost 6 bases and J 5 bases, leaving 17 bases between the germline ends. The CDR3 loop is CASSLQTGTDQPQHF. The CDR3 DNA follows: TGTGCCAGTAGCTTACAAACAGGGACCGATCAGCCCCAGCATTTT. Looking up the rest from reference TRBV19 and TRBJ1-5 gives the full variable domain: DGGITQSPKYLFRKEGQNVTLSCEQNLNHDAMYWYRQDPGQGLRLIYYSQIVNDFQKGDIAEGYSVSREKKESFPLTVTSAQKNPTAFYLCASSLQTGTDQPQHFGDGTRLSIL.

Only one count was recorded for this clone. The genes are TRBV6-2 or TRBV6-3 and TRBJ2-7, with D perhaps TRBD1 (5 bases). V was pared by 2 bases and J by 7 bases, with 18 bases between. Per the germline V gene, CDR1 is MNHEY and CDR2 is SVGEGT. The CDR3 is 15 amino acids. The CDR3 is CASSYQGTKTEEQYF. The CDR3 nucleotides are TGTGCCAGCAGTTACCAGGGAACGAAAACGGAAGAGCAGTACTTC.

The table lists this clone with a count of one. The chain employs TRBV18 and TRBJ2-7, with 8 bases lining up with TRBD1. There are 13 residues in the CDR3. V gave up 3 bases and J gave up 6 bases; unmatched junction bases: 4. The V gene's germline CDR1 is KGHSH and CDR2 LQKENI. CDR3 region: CASSPDRVSEQYF. CDR3 DNA sequence: TGTGCCAGCTCACCGGACAGGGTGAGCGAGCAGTACTTC.

V usage is TRBV18 and J usage is TRBJ2-5, with D maybe TRBD1 (5 bases). The V gene's germline CDR1 is KGHSH and CDR2 LQKENI. The CDR3 sequence is 13 residues long. V was shortened by 3 bases and J by 4 bases, with 9 bases between the two germline ends. CDR3: CASSPGQVETQYF. The CDR3 region has the DNA TGTGCCAGCTCACCGGGGCAGGTAGAGACCCAGTACTTC.

The chain's CDR3 is CASSSPTGTALYEQYF. The CDR3, as DNA: TGTGCCAGCAGTTCCCCCACCGGGACAGCCCTCTACGAGCAGTACTTC. The V and J genes are TRBV28 and TRBJ2-7, with 7 bases lining up with TRBD1. The CDR3 has 16 residues. Trimming took 4 bases from V and 3 from J; bases not matched to a gene: 12. Germline CDR1 MDHEN, CDR2 SYDVKM.

J is TRBJ2-7 and V is TRBV7-2; D is unresolved. Trimming removed 1 base from V and 0 bases from J, with 4 bases in between. CDR1 and CDR2 from the germline V gene are SGHTA and FQGNSA. The CDR3 contains 13 residues. The CDR3 region is CASSLGLSYEQYF. The CDR3 nucleotides read TGTGCCAGCAGCTTAGGACTCTCCTACGAGCAGTACTTC.

V gene TRBV11-2 combines with J gene TRBJ1-5; D might be TRBD1 (5 bases). Germline values: CDR1 SGHAT, CDR2 FQNNGV. The CDR3 spans 15 residues. The V gene lost 1 base and the J gene lost 0 bases, with 7 bases spanning the gap. The CDR3 region is CASSLGQYSNQPQHF. Written as DNA, the CDR3 is TGTGCCAGCAGCTTAGGACAGTATAGCAATCAGCCCCAGCATTTT. Full variable domain (rest looked up from reference TRBV11-2 and TRBJ1-5): EAGVAQSPRYKIIEKRQSVAFWCNPISGHATLYWYQQILGQGPKLLIQFQNNGVVDDSQLPKDRFSAERLKGVDSTLKIQPAKLEDSAVYLCASSLGQYSNQPQHFGDGTRLSIL.

The chain joins TRBV24-1 to TRBJ2-6, with 9 nucleotides matching TRBD1. This CDR3 region has 17 residues. Germline values: CDR1 KGHDR, CDR2 SFDVKD. J lost 4 bases, V lost 3 bases, and 6 bases had no gene match. CDR3 protein: CATSDPRTGAGANVLTF. CDR3 in DNA: TGTGCCACCAGTGATCCCCGGACAGGGGCCGGGGCCAACGTCCTGACTTTC.

V usage is TRBV2 and J usage is TRBJ2-7; unclear D gene. The CDR3 spans 12 residues. CDR1 and CDR2 (germline): SNHLY, FYNNEI. The ends were cut back, 6 bases at V and 2 bases at J, with 8 bases in the middle. The CDR3 reads CASSLSAYEQYF. The CDR3 nucleotides read TGTGCCAGCAGCCTTAGTGCCTACGAGCAGTACTTC.

The chain employs TRBV5-8 and TRBJ1-6; D is unclear. Germline V gene sequence: CDR1 SGHTS, CDR2 YDEGEE. The CDR3 totals 20 residues. V was cut by 0 bases and J by 0 bases, with 19 bases left in between. CDR3 bases: TGTGCCAGCAGCTTGGGGCAGGTCGATCTCTCGAGCTCCTATAATTCACCCCTCCACTTT. Its translation: CASSLGQVDLSSSYNSPLHF.

The rearrangement joins TRBV28 to TRBJ2-3, with 8 nucleotides matching TRBD1. Germline V gene data show CDR1 as MDHEN and CDR2 as SYDVKM. The CDR3 loop spans 18 amino acids. The V gene end was trimmed by 2 bases and the J gene end by 0 bases; junction bases not matched to a gene: 10. CDR3 loop: CASSLPDRAAISTDTQYF. The DNA for the CDR3 is TGTGCCAGCAGTTTACCGGACAGGGCGGCTATAAGCACAGATACGCAGTATTTT.

The J gene is TRBJ2-2, the V gene TRBV19, with TRBD1 identical over 7 bases. Germline lookup yields CDR1 LNHDA and CDR2 SQIVND (reference sequence). The CDR3 has 16 amino acids. The ends lost 7 bases at V and 4 bases at J; junction bases unmatched: 12. DNA of the CDR3: TGTGCCAGTAAAAAAGGACAGGCACCTGTCACCGGGGAGCTGTTTTTT. Its translation is CASKKGQAPVTGELFF.

This sequence joins TRBV11-2 and TRBJ2-3, with D tentatively TRBD1 (5 bases). The CDR3 has 14 residues. CDR1 and CDR2 (germline): SGHAT, FQNNGV. V lost 1 base to trimming and J lost 4 bases, with 9 bases between them. The chain's CDR3 is CASSLVSRADTQYF. The CDR3 region has the DNA TGTGCCAGCAGCTTAGTCAGCAGGGCAGATACGCAGTATTTT.

The rearrangement joins TRBV23-1 to TRBJ2-1; tentative D call: TRBD2 (6 bases). TRBV23-1 is an ORF, and what it does is uncertain. The CDR3 has 20 amino acids. V was pared by 0 bases and J by 1 base, with 22 bases between. The CDR3 DNA reads TGCGCCAGCAGTCAATCTAACAGGAAGGTCGGGAGAGGTTCCTACAATGAGCAGTTCTTC. This sequence encodes CASSQSNRKVGRGSYNEQFF.

The rearrangement links TRBV28 to TRBJ2-7, with D possibly being TRBD2 (6 bases). Germline-derived CDR1 and CDR2 are MDHEN and SYDVKM. Between the trimmed V and J ends, which lost 5 bases and 0 bases, there was a span of 14 bases. This CDR3 region has 15 residues. CDR3: CASSPSAGLSYEQYF. The DNA of the CDR3 is TGTGCCAGCAGTCCGTCAGCGGGCCTCTCCTACGAGCAGTACTTC. The variable domain in full, completed from reference TRBV28 and TRBJ2-7, reads DVKVTQSSRYLVKRTGEKVFLECVQDMDHENMFWYRQDPGLGLRLIYFSYDVKMKEKGDIPEGYSVSREKKERFSLILESASTNQTSMYLCASSPSAGLSYEQYFGPGTRLTVT.

In the case of this clone: This same CDR3 is encoded by further DNA sequences in the sample. The chain carries TRBV29-1 and TRBJ2-7; 9 bases fit TRBD1. The CDR3 has 13 residues. Germline V CDR1 and CDR2: SQVTM, ANQGSEA. Trimming at V came to 2 bases and at J to 3 bases, leaving 2 bases not matched to a gene. The DNA of the CDR3 is TGCAGCGTTGAACCGGACAGGGGCTACGAGCAGTACTTC. This gives the protein CSVEPDRGYEQYF.

The gene calls are TRBV6-6 and TRBJ2-7; 7 bases line up with TRBD2. Germline CDR1 reads MNHNY; CDR2 reads SVGAGI (reference sequence). Germline trimming cut 6 bases from V and 0 bases from J; bases unmatched to any gene: 8. This CDR3 comprises 15 residues. The CDR3 nucleotides read TGTGCCAGCAGAACCCCGGGGGGAAGCTCCTACGAGCAGTACTTC. This codes for CASRTPGGSSYEQYF.

The genes are TRBV5-1 and TRBJ2-7; 8 bases match TRBD2. CDR1 and CDR2 from the germline V gene are SGHRS and YFSETQ. The CDR3 consists of 15 residues. After removal of 2 bases from V and 2 bases from J, the junction contained 6 bases not matched to a gene. The CDR3 DNA reads as TGCGCCAGCAGCTTAGCGGGAGTAGGAGCCTACGAGCAGTACTTC. Translation: CASSLAGVGAYEQYF.

In nucleotides, the CDR3 is TGCGCCAGCAGCCACCTATGGGGGCTGCGACAGGGGGCGGTGAACACTGAAGCTTTCTTT. Encoded protein: CASSHLWGLRQGAVNTEAFF. V usage is TRBV4-1 and J usage is TRBJ1-1, with 10 bases identical to TRBD1. This CDR3 is built from 20 residues. After removal of 3 bases from V and 0 bases from J, the junction contained 16 bases not matched to a gene. Germline CDR1 reads MGHRA; CDR2 reads YSYEKL.

This clone was found a few times. The chain joins TRBV7-9 to TRBJ2-7; possibly TRBD2 for D (6 bases). The CDR3 sequence is 14 residues long. CDR1 is SEHNR, CDR2 FQNEAQ, per germline (reference sequence). The V gene lost 2 bases and the J gene lost 0 bases, with 8 bases spanning the gap. CDR3 sequence (DNA): TGTGCCAGCAGCTTACTAGCGTCCTCCTACGAGCAGTACTTC. It specifies CASSLLASSYEQYF.

V usage is TRBV7-9 and J usage is TRBJ2-7; D remains ambiguous. Per germline, CDR1 SEHNR and CDR2 FQNEAQ (reference sequence). The V end was cut by 2 bases, the J end by 2 bases, with 13 bases between. This CDR3 region has 15 residues. This CDR3 reads CASSLLRQHTYEQYF. In DNA, the CDR3 is TGTGCCAGCAGCTTATTGAGGCAGCACACCTACGAGCAGTACTTC.

The chain joins TRBV2 to TRBJ2-5, with TRBD1 matching 8 bases. The trim removed 3 bases at V and 7 bases at J, leaving 4 bases unmatched. Germline CDR1 and CDR2: SNHLY and FYNNEI. The CDR3 consists of 13 residues. DNA for the CDR3: TGTGCCAGCAGTGATTTCAGGGGGCGGACCCAGTACTTC. It encodes CASSDFRGRTQYF.

This chain links TRBV18 with TRBJ1-4; D not resolved. This CDR3 contains 16 residues. Germline V lookup: CDR1 KGHSH, CDR2 LQKENI. Trimming removed 4 bases at V and 1 base at J, with 13 bases between. As DNA, the CDR3 is TGTGCCAGCTCACTAGAGCAGGCAGGAACTAATGAAAAACTGTTTTTT. Protein sequence: CASSLEQAGTNEKLFF.